This T cell receptor (beta chain) is drawn from a study of early T cells in non-severe SARS-CoV-2 infection (dated by TCRdb to the early 2020s). Concerning the study at large: Because TCR sequencing was done on bulk RNA from unsorted whole blood, the alpha and beta chains could not be paired.

This clonotype was seen ten or more times. Its binding antigen is unknown. No qualities accompany the bases; no much larger clone lies one base away. Set within a cohort of healthcare workers in London, UK, this nested case-control study involved weekly PCR testing of nasopharyngeal swabs along with blood sampling. Between 23 and 31 March 2020, the week of the UK lockdown, healthcare workers were enrolled and then followed up weekly for as long as 16 weeks. From the cysteine up to the phenylalanine, the CDR3 has a length of 11 residues. The CDR3 DNA has 33 bases and is translated from base 1. CDR1 and CDR2, per the germline V gene, are SGHTA and FQGNSA. Between the V and J ends, shortened by 2 bases and 3 bases respectively, the junction contains 2 bases. General findings and caveats noted by the study authors: VDJdb matching was skewed toward anti-spike CD8 responses, so virus-specific expansions were likely underestimated and private and CD4 specificities were missed.

Libraries were made using 5' RACE. The sample was run on a NextSeq 500. To correct for sequencing error and PCR bias, the TCR library protocol tagged individual cDNA molecules with unique molecular identifiers. Both TCR alpha and beta chains were sequenced, and tight co-correlation was observed between alpha and beta sequence abundances in each sample. The source study handled its data this way. V gene, J gene and CDR3 annotation of TCR sequences was performed with Decombinator V4. TCRs were defined as expanded if a significant change between any two time points was detected under a Poisson model with p below 0.0001. TCR abundances were normalised to the total number of TCRs sequenced per sample and were expressed as counts per million. MAIT TCRs were defined by TRAV1-2 paired with TRAJ12, TRAJ20 or TRAJ33, and iNKT TCRs by TRAV10 paired with TRAJ18. VDJdb, accessed 1 November 2021, was searched for CMV, EBV and SARS-CoV-2 annotated TCRs, with TCRs annotated for multiple antigens excluded. TCRdb took the public reads, trimmed them with fastp at Q25, ran MiXCR for clone calling and kept in-frame beta chains. Rows merge per CDR3 protein into single entries with the most common DNA and genes. It is TCRdb's table, rather than the study itself, that gives the V and J calls and clone size. The sample table holds 55,000 or so distinct CDR3 sequences, of which 6% to 7% were seen once. 3.5% to 4% of the sample is in the top ten clones.

The receptor chain draws on TRBV7-2 and TRBJ2-7; no D gene can be assigned with confidence. The origin of this receptor is an adult who was a healthcare worker with PCR-confirmed SARS-CoV-2 infection or an uninfected control (not recorded which). The sample was whole blood. The CDR3 region has the sequence CASSLLYEQYF. The nucleotide sequence reads TGTGCCAGCAGCTTACTCTACGAGCAGTACTTC. This CDR3, with the reference TRBV7-2 and TRBJ2-7 proteins standing in past its ends, gives the full variable domain GAGVSQSPSNKVTEKGKDVELRCDPISGHTALYWYRQSLGQGLEFLIYFQGNSAPDKSGLPSDRFSAERTGGSVSTLTIQRTQQEDSAVYLCASSLLYEQYFGPGTRLTVT.